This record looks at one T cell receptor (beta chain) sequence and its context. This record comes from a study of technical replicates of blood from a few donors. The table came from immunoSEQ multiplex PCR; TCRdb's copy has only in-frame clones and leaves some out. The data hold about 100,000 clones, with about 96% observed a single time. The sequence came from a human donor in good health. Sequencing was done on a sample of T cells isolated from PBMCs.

The CDR3 sequence is CASSGTAGQFYEQYF. DNA for the CDR3: TGTGCCAGCTCGGGGACGGCGGGACAGTTTTACGAGCAGTACTTC. The V and J genes are TRBV18 and TRBJ2-7, with D tentatively TRBD1 (7 bases). CDR3 size: 15 residues. Germline V gene lookup returns CDR1 KGHSH and CDR2 LQKENI. The V end lost 6 bases, the J end lost 4 bases, and 19 bases lay between the germline ends.